This T cell receptor (beta chain) is from a study of blood T cell repertoires in COVID-19. Participants had their cohort set by participant-reported clinical history. Data came from immunoSEQ multiplex PCR; TCRdb stores just in-frame clones and leaves some out. The sample contains about 210,000 clones, 84% of which appear only once. Source material: PBMCs or T cells enriched from blood (not recorded which). This receptor was obtained from a woman in her 30s who had been exposed to COVID-19.

CDR3 amino acids: CASSGPGDPTDTQYF. Written as DNA, the CDR3 is TGTGCCAGCAGCGGGCCGGGGGACCCCACAGATACGCAGTATTTT. V and J are TRBV7-9 and TRBJ2-3; perhaps TRBD2 as D (6 bases). This CDR3 is built from 15 residues. CDR1 is SEHNR and CDR2 is FQNEAQ in the germline V gene (reference sequence). Trimming left V 5 bases short and J 2 bases short, with 14 bases between. Full variable domain (rest looked up from reference TRBV7-9 and TRBJ2-3): DTGVSQNPRHKITKRGQNVTFRCDPISEHNRLYWYRQTLGQGPEFLTYFQNEAQLEKSRLLSDRFSAERPKGSFSTLEIQRTEQGDSAMYLCASSGPGDPTDTQYFGPGTRLTVL.